This entry lists 16 T cell receptor beta chains sequenced from one sample in a study of regulatory T cells in long-lasting Graves disease. The time point denotes: persistent/refractory GD, antithyroid drugs over 5 years with positive TRAb. The TCR library was made from RNA extracted from PBMCs. In building TCR beta libraries, iRepertoire HTBI primers were used together with Arm-PCR of CDR3 regions. A single record per CDR3 protein comes from TCRdb applying MiXCR to the multiplex PCR reads. The sample consists of roughly 450,000 distinct CDR3 sequences, around a fifth of them appearing once. The starting material was peripheral blood mononuclear cells (PBMCs), obtained when the disease was refractory, from a patient treated with antithyroid drugs. These receptors originate from a female donor with Graves disease.

There are a few counts of this clonotype. Here the CDR3 DNA reads TGTGCCAGTAGCGCCCGGACAGGGCCCTACGAGCAGTACTTC. It yields the protein CASSARTGPYEQYF. The J gene is TRBJ2-7, the V gene TRBV19; 8 bases map to TRBD1. V was clipped by 6 bases and J by 2 bases; unmatched bases: 6. CDR1 and CDR2 from the germline V gene are LNHDA and SQIVND (reference sequence). This CDR3 spans 14 amino acids.

This clonotype was recorded at least ten times. The chain carries TRBV7-2 and TRBJ2-7; D ambiguous. The CDR3 spans 15 residues. Trimming shortened V by 6 bases and J by 0 bases, and 15 bases separated the two germline ends. The V gene's germline CDR1 is SGHTA and CDR2 FQGNSA. CDR3 in DNA: TGTGCCAGCAGTTTCGAGAGGCGGAGCTCCTACGAGCAGTACTTC. It codes for CASSFERRSSYEQYF.

The rearrangement joins TRBV6-1 to TRBJ1-4, with unresolved D. The V gene lost 7 bases and the J gene lost 3 bases, with 9 bases spanning the gap. Germline V lookup: CDR1 MNHNS, CDR2 SASEGT. The CDR3 has 13 amino acids. CDR3 bases: TGTGCCAGCATAGAGGGTTCTAATGAAAAACTGTTTTTT. It is translated as CASIEGSNEKLFF.

This clonotype was counted many times. The genes are TRBV27 and TRBJ1-2; D gene uncertain. V was clipped by 5 bases and J by 5 bases, with 18 bases between them. The germline V gene encodes CDR1 MNHEY and CDR2 SMNVEV (reference sequence). This CDR3 has 15 residues. The CDR3 spells CASSPSGGQNYGYTF. The CDR3 DNA reads TGTGCCAGCAGTCCCTCAGGTGGCCAAAATTATGGCTACACCTTC.

Written as DNA, the CDR3 is TGCAGTGCTAGGATTGTGGCATTGGGGGCCGAGCAGTACTTC. It is translated as CSARIVALGAEQYF. The V and J genes are TRBV20-1 and TRBJ2-7, with a possible D match to TRBD1 (6 bases). The germline CDR1 and CDR2 sequences are DFQATT and SNEGSKA (reference sequence). The ends were cut back, 3 bases at V and 6 bases at J, with 18 bases in the middle. The CDR3 loop spans 14 amino acids.

This clonotype was counted between two and nine times. The rearrangement joins TRBV3-1 to TRBJ2-5, with unresolved D. V was pared by 3 bases and J by 5 bases, with 16 bases between. Germline loops: CDR1 LGHDT, CDR2 YNNKEL (reference sequence). This CDR3 contains 15 residues. CDR3 sequence reads: CASSHSLGGGETQYF. Here the CDR3 DNA reads TGTGCCAGCAGCCATTCTCTCGGTGGTGGGGAGACCCAGTACTTC.

The J gene is TRBJ1-2, the V gene TRBV19; TRBD1 might be the D (6 bases). The CDR3 runs 13 residues. Germline V CDR1 and CDR2: LNHDA, SQIVND (reference sequence). V was cut by 8 bases and J by 4 bases, with 14 bases left in between. The DNA of the CDR3 is TGTGCCAGTCGACGCCAGGGGCCCTATGGCTACACCTTC. This sequence encodes CASRRQGPYGYTF.

V usage is TRBV4-1 and J usage is TRBJ2-7; D is unclear. The V gene lost 1 base and the J gene lost 2 bases, with 9 bases spanning the gap. The CDR3 is 14 amino acids. CDR1 and CDR2 from the germline V gene are MGHRA and YSYEKL. The CDR3 DNA reads TGCGCCAGCAGCCAAGTGGCCAGGACCTACGAGCAGTACTTC. Amino acid sequence: CASSQVARTYEQYF.

V and J are TRBV12-5 and TRBJ1-5; 9 bases agree with TRBD1. The CDR3 is 15 amino acids. Germline assignment: CDR1 LGHNT and CDR2 FRNRAP. The V and J ends lost 4 bases and 3 bases, in that order; junction bases with no gene match: 4. CDR3 amino acids: CASGWGTGPNQPQHF. The DNA of the CDR3 is TGTGCTAGTGGTTGGGGGACAGGGCCCAATCAGCCCCAGCATTTT.

V is TRBV6-1 and J is TRBJ2-5; 7 nucleotides agree with TRBD2. CDR1 and CDR2 (germline): MNHNS, SASEGT. The CDR3 length is 14 residues. Trimming cost V 8 bases and J 3 bases; bases outside gene matches: 9. The CDR3 loop is CASLGTSDKETQYF. CDR3 bases: TGTGCCAGCCTGGGTACTAGCGACAAAGAGACCCAGTACTTC.

In this sample, this clonotype turned up many times. The rearrangement links TRBV10-3 to TRBJ2-7; 8 nucleotides match TRBD1. Per the germline V gene, CDR1 is ENHRY and CDR2 is SYGVKD. The CDR3 covers 13 residues. V shed 5 bases and J 3 bases; nucleotides not matched to a gene: 3. The CDR3 nucleotides read TGTGCCATCAGTTCCGACAGGGGCTACGAGCAGTACTTC. It is translated as CAISSDRGYEQYF.

This clonotype was recorded a few times. This sequence joins TRBV20-1 and TRBJ2-2; D not resolved. The germline V gene encodes CDR1 DFQATT and CDR2 SNEGSKA (reference sequence). Trimming took 3 bases from V and 2 from J, leaving 7 bases between them. The CDR3 length is 13 residues. This chain's CDR3 is CSARMLNTGELFF. Written as DNA, the CDR3 is TGCAGTGCTAGGATGCTAAACACCGGGGAGCTGTTTTTT.

The gene calls are TRBV7-2 and TRBJ2-5, with D possibly matching TRBD1 (6 bases). V lost 1 base to trimming and J lost 6 bases, with 12 bases between them. This CDR3 spans 14 amino acids. CDR1 is SGHTA, CDR2 FQGNSA, per germline. CDR3 DNA sequence: TGTGCCAGCAGCTTAGACAGGGCGGTGAAGACCCAGTACTTC. Amino acid sequence: CASSLDRAVKTQYF.

The chain uses TRBV20-1 and TRBJ2-7, with D possibly being TRBD2 (6 bases). The CDR3 has 18 amino acids. The germline V gene encodes CDR1 DFQATT and CDR2 SNEGSKA (reference sequence). Deletions cut 2 bases from V and 0 bases from J, with 23 bases between. The CDR3 region is CSARPKVPRTKDSYEQYF. Here the CDR3 DNA reads TGCAGTGCTAGACCCAAAGTTCCCCGGACTAAGGACTCCTACGAGCAGTACTTC.

The rearrangement uses TRBV11-3 and TRBJ2-5; 9 bases line up with TRBD1. Germline V lookup: CDR1 SGHNT, CDR2 YENEEA. The CDR3 totals 16 residues. V was pared by 5 bases and J by 3 bases, with 10 bases of the junction left unmatched. CDR3 in amino acids: CASSTFWGDREETQYF. CDR3 sequence (DNA): TGTGCCAGCAGCACTTTTTGGGGGGACAGGGAAGAGACCCAGTACTTC.

The chain recombines TRBV30 with TRBJ1-4; D gene unclear. This CDR3 comprises 14 residues. Per the germline V gene, CDR1 is GTSNPN and CDR2 is SVGIG (reference sequence). V lost 4 bases to trimming and J lost 5 bases, with 14 bases between them. This chain's CDR3 is CAWKRGLPNEKLFF. The CDR3 DNA is TGTGCCTGGAAGCGGGGTCTACCGAATGAAAAACTGTTTTTT.